The 14 T cell receptor beta chains below all came from one sample that was sequenced in a study of CD8+ T cells in alopecia areata. The treatment is: oral pan-JAK inhibitor, 5-10 mg twice daily. RNA, once extracted, was reverse transcribed into cDNA for use as the sequencing template. Sequencing was performed with immunoSEQ multiplex PCR; in TCRdb, only in-frame clones are kept and a portion is missing. Of a few hundred thousand clones detected, about 57% appear once; the ten largest clones hold around 1.6%. The sequencing here drew on CD4+ T cells sorted from blood, taken at week 4, from a patient treated with tofacitinib. These receptors were obtained from a human donor with alopecia areata.

The chain is built from TRBV2 and TRBJ1-2, with D maybe TRBD1 (5 bases). Trimming pared 7 bases from V and 7 bases from J, leaving 10 bases between. Germline V gene lookup returns CDR1 SNHLY and CDR2 FYNNEI. This CDR3 has 11 residues. In DNA, the CDR3 is TGTGCCAGCACTCGAAGGGGTGGCTACACCTTC. As protein: CASTRRGGYTF.

This clone turned up a few times. The rearrangement joins TRBV29-1 to TRBJ2-2; D is ambiguous. With 4 bases removed from V and 4 bases from J, the gap between germline ends came to 16 bases. Germline CDR1 reads SQVTM; CDR2 reads ANQGSEA. CDR3 size: 15 residues. In DNA, the CDR3 is TGCAGCGTTGTACAGCCGTTTACGAGCACCGGGGAGCTGTTTTTT. Translating it yields CSVVQPFTSTGELFF.

V usage is TRBV29-1 and J usage is TRBJ1-1; D unresolved. Trimming took 5 bases from V and 1 from J, leaving 29 bases between them. Germline V gene lookup returns CDR1 SQVTM and CDR2 ANQGSEA. The CDR3 consists of 19 residues. The CDR3 DNA is TGCAGCGTTCGAAACATACGGGCCTCGAACGCATTAAGGAACACTGAAGCTTTCTTT. Translating gives CSVRNIRASNALRNTEAFF. Variable domain in full (rest from reference TRBV29-1 and TRBJ1-1): SAVISQKPSRDICQRGTSLTIQCQVDSQVTMMFWYRQQPGQSLTLIATANQGSEATYESGFVIDKFPISRPNLTFSTLTVSNMSPEDSSIYLCSVRNIRASNALRNTEAFFGQGTRLTVV.

The CDR3 is CAWSGGGETEAFF. The DNA of the CDR3 is TGTGCCTGGAGTGGGGGTGGAGAAACTGAAGCTTTCTTT. The chain has TRBV30 and TRBJ1-1; unclear D gene. V lost 1 base and J 5 bases, leaving 11 bases between the germline ends. The germline V gene has CDR1 GTSNPN and CDR2 SVGIG (reference sequence). This CDR3 is 13 amino acids long.

The chain couples TRBV5-1 to TRBJ1-4, with 7 positions matching TRBD1. This CDR3 has 13 residues. Germline V CDR1 and CDR2: SGHRS, YFSETQ. The V gene end was trimmed by 4 bases and the J gene end by 8 bases; junction bases not matched to a gene: 5. In nucleotides, the CDR3 is TGCGCCAGCAGCCCGGGACAGCAGGAAAAACTGTTTTTT. Translating it yields CASSPGQQEKLFF.

The chain recombines TRBV25-1 with TRBJ2-7; possible D gene TRBD1, 5 bases. V lost 7 bases and J lost 4, with 8 bases in between. Germline assignment: CDR1 MGHDK and CDR2 SYGVNS. The CDR3 is 11 residues long. CDR3 in DNA: TGTGCCAGCATGAAGGGGTACGAGCAGTACTTC. This encodes CASMKGYEQYF.

This clone was seen more than once but under ten times. The chain joins TRBV7-2 to TRBJ2-1; D gene unclear. V lost 5 bases and J lost 6, with 8 bases in between. Germline-derived CDR1 and CDR2 are SGHTA and FQGNSA. The CDR3 is made up of 12 amino acids. CDR3 amino acids: CASSGNSNEQFF. CDR3 DNA sequence: TGTGCCAGCAGCGGAAACAGCAATGAGCAGTTCTTC.

This clone appeared many times. V and J are TRBV9 and TRBJ2-3; the match to TRBD1 covers 8 bases. The CDR3 runs 15 residues. The V gene's germline CDR1 is SGDLS and CDR2 YYNGEE. J was trimmed by 3 bases and V by 2 bases; bases with no gene match: 5. In DNA form, the CDR3 reads TGTGCCAGCAGCGTTGGACAGGGTGGTACAGATACGCAGTATTTT. The encoded protein is CASSVGQGGTDTQYF.

This clone was counted between two and nine times. The chain links TRBV29-1 to TRBJ1-2, with TRBD1 identical over 9 bases. The CDR3 has 14 residues. CDR1 is SQVTM and CDR2 is ANQGSEA in the germline V gene. J lost 5 bases, V lost 6 bases, and 10 bases had no gene match. CDR3 DNA: TGCAGCGTGACAACAGGGGGCGCAATATATGGCTACACCTTC. This gives the protein CSVTTGGAIYGYTF.

V is TRBV23-1 and J is TRBJ1-2; TRBD1 might be the D (5 bases). TRBV23-1 is treated as an ORF (open reading frame) with a function not yet certain. The CDR3 extends over 12 amino acids. V shed 4 bases and J shed 4 bases, with 7 bases lying between them. In DNA form, the CDR3 reads TGCGCCAGCAGTCTTCAGGGCTATGGCTACACCTTC. Its translation: CASSLQGYGYTF.

CDR3 bases: TGTGCCAGCAGTTATCCAGGGGGTGAAAACTATGGCTACACCTTC. Translation: CASSYPGGENYGYTF. The rearrangement joins TRBV5-4 to TRBJ1-2; 7 bases map to TRBD1. Germline V CDR1 and CDR2: SGHNT, YYREEE (reference sequence). The CDR3 has 15 amino acids. Trimming removed 5 bases from V and 2 bases from J; junction bases left unmatched: 9.

V and J are TRBV11-2 and TRBJ2-4; possibly TRBD1 for D (5 bases). CDR3 length equals 14 residues. From germline, CDR1 is SGHAT and CDR2 FQNNGV. Trimming cost V 6 bases and J 8 bases, with 17 bases left between them. CDR3 in DNA: TGTGCCAGCAGAATAAGGGGCCTAGGAGACATTCAGTACTTC. Amino acids: CASRIRGLGDIQYF.

As concerns this clone: The sample carries other DNA sequences with the same CDR3. The chain uses TRBV30 and TRBJ1-1; D remains unclear. CDR1 and CDR2 (germline): GTSNPN, SVGIG (reference sequence). The V gene lost 4 bases and the J gene lost 1 base, with 4 bases spanning the gap. The CDR3 is 11 amino acids. The CDR3 nucleotides read TGTGCCTGGAACCGGAACACTGAAGCTTTCTTT. Translating gives CAWNRNTEAFF. The full variable domain, rest sourced from reference TRBV30 and TRBJ1-1, is SQTIHQWPATLVQPVGSPLSLECTVEGTSNPNLYWYRQAAGRGLQLLFYSVGIGQISSEVPQNLSASRPQDRQFILSSKKLLLSDSGFYLCAWNRNTEAFFGQGTRLTVV.

This clone was counted between two and nine times. The chain combines TRBV19 with TRBJ2-3; 10 nucleotides line up with TRBD2. Germline-derived CDR1 and CDR2 are LNHDA and SQIVND (reference sequence). The CDR3 is 16 residues long. V lost 6 bases and J lost 0; bases outside the gene matches: 6. CDR3 bases: TGTGCCAGTAGACTAGCGGGGACCACTAGCACAGATACGCAGTATTTT. This sequence encodes CASRLAGTTSTDTQYF. Using reference TRBV19 and TRBJ2-3 for the parts outside the CDR3, the full variable domain is DGGITQSPKYLFRKEGQNVTLSCEQNLNHDAMYWYRQDPGQGLRLIYYSQIVNDFQKGDIAEGYSVSREKKESFPLTVTSAQKNPTAFYLCASRLAGTTSTDTQYFGPGTRLTVL.